The 8 T cell receptor beta chains below were found in one sample sequenced in a study of molecular identifiers for immune sequencing clone quantification. MiXCR, run by TCRdb on the PCR reads, gives a single entry per CDR3 protein. Here the sample spans 250,000 to 350,000 distinct CDR3 sequences, about a fifth being singletons. Sequencing was done on a sample of naive CD8+ T cells from blood, with Jurkat cell RNA spiked in. Noted subset: FACS-sorted CD8+CD4-CCR7+CD45RA+ naive T cells. The origin of the receptors is a human donor in good health. Some libraries in this study had Jurkat cell RNA spiked in.

V is TRBV11-1 and J is TRBJ1-1; the match to TRBD1 covers 8 bases. The V gene's germline CDR1 is SGHAT and CDR2 FQDESV (reference sequence). The CDR3 sequence is 16 residues long. V shed 3 bases and J 4 bases; nucleotides not matched to a gene: 10. This chain's CDR3 is CASSFMGQGAITEAFF. CDR3 in DNA: TGTGCCAGCAGCTTCATGGGGCAGGGGGCTATCACTGAAGCTTTCTTT.

To note about this clonotype: Being one base from a much bigger clone, this may be a read error. V usage is TRBV6-5 and J usage is TRBJ2-3; D is unresolved. Trimming shortened V by 5 bases and J by 1 base, and 10 bases separated the two germline ends. This CDR3 has 14 amino acids. Germline V CDR1 and CDR2: MNHEY, SVGAGI. CDR3 residues: CASSVRRGTDTQYF. The CDR3, as DNA: TGTGCCAGCAGTGTAAGACGGGGCACAGATACGCAGTATTTT.

This clonotype was counted a few times. The chain combines TRBV4-3 with TRBJ2-5; 9 nucleotides agree with TRBD2. Germline-derived CDR1 and CDR2 are LGHNA and YSLEER. J gave up 1 base and V 0 bases, and 3 bases lay outside the gene matches. This CDR3 is built from 16 residues. The CDR3 region is CASSQDASGVQETQYF. The CDR3 coding sequence is TGCGCCAGCAGCCAAGACGCTAGCGGGGTCCAAGAGACCCAGTACTTC.

V usage is TRBV6-6 and J usage is TRBJ2-7; 7 positions match TRBD2. Per germline, CDR1 MNHNY and CDR2 SVGAGI (reference sequence). This CDR3 spans 14 amino acids. V was pared by 0 bases and J by 5 bases, with 4 bases of the junction left unmatched. This CDR3 reads CASSYSREWDEQYF. CDR3 DNA sequence: TGTGCCAGCAGTTACTCGCGGGAGTGGGACGAGCAGTACTTC.

This clonotype was detected many times. The V gene is TRBV7-9, the J gene TRBJ2-1; 8 nucleotides line up with TRBD2. J lost 3 bases, V lost 5 bases, and 12 bases had no gene match. CDR3 length: 17 residues. Germline CDR1 and CDR2: SEHNR and FQNEAQ (reference sequence). Here the CDR3 reads CASSPAASGPSYNEQFF. DNA for the CDR3: TGTGCCAGCAGCCCAGCGGCTAGCGGGCCTAGCTACAATGAGCAGTTCTTC.

This clonotype was seen a handful of times. The chain uses TRBV6-2 or TRBV6-3 and TRBJ2-3; TRBD2 agrees at 11 bases. This CDR3 has 17 residues. CDR1 is MNHEY and CDR2 is SVGEGT in the germline V gene. V was clipped by 6 bases and J by 4 bases; unmatched bases: 12. The CDR3 region is CASRSFSGGAGPDTQYF. CDR3 in DNA: TGTGCCAGCAGGTCGTTTAGCGGGGGGGCTGGCCCAGATACGCAGTATTTT.

Ten or more counts support this clonotype. CDR3: CASSPAPGDRISNEQFF. The CDR3 DNA is TGCGCCAGCAGCCCTGCGCCCGGGGACAGGATATCCAATGAGCAGTTCTTC. J is TRBJ2-1 and V is TRBV5-1, with TRBD1 identical over 8 bases. The germline CDR1 and CDR2 sequences are SGHRS and YFSETQ. After removal of 4 bases from V and 6 bases from J, the junction contained 15 bases not matched to a gene. This CDR3 has 17 amino acids.

Details on this clonotype: It may be a read error: a sequence one base away is much more abundant. The chain is built from TRBV12-3 or TRBV12-4 and TRBJ2-5; TRBD2 aligns across 13 bases. The CDR3 covers 16 residues. The J segment lost 1 base and the V segment lost 5 bases, leaving 4 bases of the junction unmatched. This chain's CDR3 is CASSTGTSGAQETQYF. CDR3 bases: TGTGCCAGCAGTACCGGGACTAGCGGGGCCCAAGAGACCCAGTACTTC.